What follows are 2 T cell receptor beta chains derived from one specimen sequenced in a study of T cell responses to AZD1222 COVID-19 vaccine. Sequencing used immunoSEQ multiplex PCR; TCRdb keeps in-frame clones, though not all of them. The sample comprises around 100,000 clones, around 87% of which are singletons, and over 3% rests with the top ten. The sequenced sample was peripheral blood, obtained on day 0 of AZD1222 vaccination. The receptors were sampled from an adult in good health.

The chain recombines TRBV30 with TRBJ1-6; 11 bases are shared with TRBD1. Germline trimming cut 4 bases from V and 14 bases from J; bases unmatched to any gene: 13. In germline, CDR1 is GTSNPN, CDR2 SVGIG (reference sequence). This CDR3 comprises 15 residues. The CDR3 region is CAWNTRTGGPWSLHF. The CDR3 nucleotides are TGTGCCTGGAATACCAGGACAGGGGGCCCATGGTCCCTCCACTTT.

The V and J genes are TRBV7-9 and TRBJ1-2; 8 positions agree with TRBD1. Germline V CDR1 and CDR2: SEHNR, FQNEAQ (reference sequence). The CDR3 extends over 16 amino acids. The junction had 13 bases not matched to a gene; V was cut back by 6 bases and J by 4 bases. The CDR3 DNA sequence: TGTGCCAGCAGTAAATATCCGGGACAGGAGTTCTATGGCTACACCTTC. Amino acid sequence: CASSKYPGQEFYGYTF.